This section outlines one T cell receptor beta chain sequence together with its context. Which antigen it targets is not known. One base away there is no much larger clone; base qualities are not given. Library preparation used the immunoSEQ multiplex PCR assay. Rearranged TCR beta chain sequences were amplified with the hsTCRB Kit following the manufacturer's protocol. Sequencing of TCRB libraries was carried out on an Illumina MiSeq. As for how the authors treated the data: Demultiplexing, trimming and gene mapping were performed with the kit vendor's proprietary platform. TCRdb mirrors the immuneACCESS table, restricted to in-frame sequences. Some clones are absent from its copies; in checked studies, under half trace to an unresolved V gene, and the reason for the others is unknown. The V and J calls and clone size are taken from that table; D and trimming were inferred from the DNA. This sample lists about 68,000 clones; 75% to 85% were detected once. The leading ten clones occupy 7% to 10% of the sample.

V has 6 bases trimmed and J has 7 bases trimmed; junction bases matching no gene number 8. From a lookup of the germline V gene (reference sequence), CDR1 and CDR2 are MNHEY and SMNVEV. Its CDR3 holds 14 amino acids, cysteine through phenylalanine. Just CDR3 DNA is preserved here, 42 bases in frame from base 1. This sample was included in a study of a mutant IDH1 vaccine in newly diagnosed glioma (dated by TCRdb to the early 2020s). The study in broad terms: Of the approximately 35 treated patients, around 62% were male and about 40% were female, and the mean age was roughly 38 years. Longitudinal TCRB deep sequencing was performed for fewer than 30 treated patients wherever samples were available for exploratory analyses. Peripheral blood was drawn at six visits: V03 (baseline), V05, V07, V10, V12 and V13. Before enrollment, patients had received standard therapy of radiotherapy alone, temozolomide alone, or radiochemotherapy with temozolomide; most received the combination. The paper's findings and limits, for the study overall: Availability determined which PBMC samples were chosen for TCRB deep sequencing. Pseudoprogression seemed to be unrelated to changes in the top peripheral T cell clonotypes found by TCRB sequencing. It was noted by the authors that analyses of patient blood samples could not be reproduced owing to sample limitations. Vaccine-induced immune responses across multiple MHC alleles were detected in about 93% of patients.

The time point label for this specimen denotes: baseline, week 1 (first vaccination visit). Sample treatment or condition, as interpreted from the label and publication: pre-vaccination baseline after standard-of-care therapy. Donors had newly diagnosed WHO grade 3 or 4 IDH1-mutant astrocytomas with loss of nuclear ATRX. The samples were drawn from NOA16, a multicentre, single-arm, open-label phase I trial in Germany that tested a mutant IDH1 peptide vaccine in humans for the first time. For immunogenicity testing, the blood drawn at visit V03 was used as the baseline sample. The DNeasy Blood and Tissue Kit was used to extract genomic DNA from EDTA blood for TCRB sequencing.

The specimen was PBMCs, collected from a glioma patient treated with radiotherapy, temozolomide or both. This clonotype originated in a man aged 45-65 years with glioma. The chain employs TRBV27 and TRBJ1-4, with 7 bases matching TRBD1. The DNA sequence is TGTGCCAGCAGGGTTGACAGGGTCGCTGAAAAACTGTTTTTT. Its amino acids are CASRVDRVAEKLFF.